Each of the 18 T cell receptor beta chains below was sequenced from the same sample in a study of T cell responses to AZD1222 COVID-19 vaccine. Assay: immunoSEQ multiplex PCR; the TCRdb copy retains only in-frame clones and omits some. This table holds some 170,000 clones, about 92% found once. The sample in question was peripheral blood, obtained on day 0 of AZD1222 vaccination. All receptors derive from an adult in good health.

V is TRBV19 and J is TRBJ1-1, with 7 bases fitting TRBD1. Germline V CDR1 and CDR2: LNHDA, SQIVND (reference sequence). V lost 1 base to trimming and J lost 0 bases; unmatched junction nucleotides: 5. This CDR3 contains 16 residues. The CDR3 loop is CASSIGAGGMNTEAFF. The CDR3 DNA is TGTGCCAGTAGTATAGGGGCAGGGGGTATGAACACTGAAGCTTTCTTT.

The chain employs TRBV15 and TRBJ1-2; unclear D gene. CDR3 size: 16 residues. The V gene lost 1 base and the J gene lost 5 bases, with 17 bases spanning the gap. The germline V gene encodes CDR1 LNHNV and CDR2 YYDKDF (reference sequence). The CDR3 region is CATSRVGSGEPYGYTF. The CDR3 DNA reads TGTGCCACCAGCAGAGTCGGTAGCGGGGAACCTTATGGCTACACCTTC.

V and J are TRBV19 and TRBJ1-4, with D perhaps TRBD1 (5 bases). Germline values: CDR1 LNHDA, CDR2 SQIVND (reference sequence). This CDR3 contains 16 residues. The DNA for the CDR3 is TGTGCTGTTAGGGACCTCGGGGGGGAGGCTAATGAAAAACTGTTTTTT. Its translation is CAVRDLGGEANEKLFF.

V gene TRBV6-1 combines with J gene TRBJ1-1, with D possibly matching TRBD1 (5 bases). The CDR3 contains 15 residues. Trimming cost V 2 bases and J 3 bases, with 13 bases left between them. Per the germline V gene, CDR1 is MNHNS and CDR2 is SASEGT. The CDR3 DNA follows: TGTGCCAGCAGTGAACGGGGGGTTTGGGACACTGAAGCTTTCTTT. This codes for CASSERGVWDTEAFF.

CDR3: CASSQTGRPANTGELFF. In nucleotides, the CDR3 is TGTGCCAGCAGCCAAACGGGTCGGCCCGCGAACACCGGGGAGCTGTTTTTT. This chain joins TRBV3-1 (or the pseudogene TRBV3-2) and TRBJ2-2, with D unclear. The CDR3 consists of 17 residues. V gave up 2 bases and J gave up 0 bases, with 13 bases separating them. From germline, CDR1 is LGHDT and CDR2 YNNKEL (reference sequence).

CDR3 coding DNA: TGTGCCAGCACTTGGACGGGATTCAATCAGCCCCAGCATTTT. Protein product: CASTWTGFNQPQHF. The chain links TRBV6-5 to TRBJ1-5; D is unresolved. With 7 bases removed from V and 3 bases from J, the gap between germline ends came to 13 bases. The CDR3 consists of 14 residues. Germline lookup yields CDR1 MNHEY and CDR2 SVGAGI.

The V and J genes are TRBV5-4 and TRBJ2-3; 9 bases line up with TRBD2. V dropped 4 bases and J dropped 3; count of bases not matched to a gene: 3. The CDR3 is 14 residues long. Germline V gene sequence: CDR1 SGHNT, CDR2 YYREEE (reference sequence). The CDR3 DNA reads as TGTGCCAGCAGCCAAGGACTAGCGACAGATACGCAGTATTTT. Protein sequence: CASSQGLATDTQYF.

The gene calls are TRBV19 and TRBJ1-5; D might be TRBD1 (6 bases). CDR3 size: 15 residues. V was trimmed by 7 bases and J by 2 bases, leaving 15 bases between them. Germline assignment: CDR1 LNHDA and CDR2 SQIVND (reference sequence). CDR3 protein: CASKTGGAGNQPQHF. In DNA form, the CDR3 reads TGTGCCAGTAAAACCGGGGGGGCGGGCAATCAGCCCCAGCATTTT. The variable domain in full, with the rest retrieved from reference TRBV19 and TRBJ1-5, is DGGITQSPKYLFRKEGQNVTLSCEQNLNHDAMYWYRQDPGQGLRLIYYSQIVNDFQKGDIAEGYSVSREKKESFPLTVTSAQKNPTAFYLCASKTGGAGNQPQHFGDGTRLSIL.

The chain recombines TRBV2 with TRBJ2-7; 11 bases are shared with TRBD2. The CDR3 spans 16 residues. V trimming: 4 bases; J trimming: 5 bases; junction bases outside the gene matches: 10. Germline V gives CDR1 SNHLY, CDR2 FYNNEI. The CDR3 sequence: CASSGTTSGRWNEQYF. The CDR3 DNA reads as TGTGCCAGCAGTGGGACCACTAGCGGGAGATGGAACGAGCAGTACTTC.

This clone occurred a few times. The rearrangement joins TRBV7-8 to TRBJ2-5, with D perhaps matching TRBD2 (5 bases). The CDR3 contains 15 residues. With 5 bases removed from V and 0 bases from J, the gap between germline ends came to 13 bases. Germline V gene data show CDR1 as SGHVS and CDR2 as FQNEAQ. The CDR3 protein is CASSAGPADQETQYF. The CDR3, as DNA: TGTGCCAGCAGCGCGGGTCCGGCAGACCAAGAGACCCAGTACTTC.

This chain links TRBV5-6 with TRBJ1-2, with a weak D call TRBD1 (5 bases). Trimming took 5 bases from V and 0 from J, leaving 14 bases between them. In germline, CDR1 is SGHDT, CDR2 YYEEEE. The CDR3 consists of 15 residues. CDR3: CASRTMGGSNYGYTF. CDR3 sequence (DNA): TGTGCCAGCAGGACGATGGGGGGATCTAACTATGGCTACACCTTC.

This clone was seen just once. This chain links TRBV18 with TRBJ1-1; TRBD1 matches 7 bases. The CDR3 totals 12 residues. V gave up 1 base and J gave up 10 bases; unmatched junction bases: 3. Germline V gene data show CDR1 as KGHSH and CDR2 as LQKENI. The DNA of the CDR3 is TGTGCCAGCTCACCACGACAGGGCGTAGCTTTCTTT. Encoded protein: CASSPRQGVAFF.

V gene TRBV19 combines with J gene TRBJ2-1, with 9 bases fitting TRBD2. V dropped 5 bases and J dropped 3; count of bases not matched to a gene: 8. Per germline, CDR1 LNHDA and CDR2 SQIVND (reference sequence). This CDR3 has 16 residues. The CDR3 protein is CASSLLAGVFYNEQFF. The CDR3 DNA sequence: TGTGCCAGTAGTCTCTTAGCGGGAGTGTTCTACAATGAGCAGTTCTTC.

V and J are TRBV3-1 (or the pseudogene TRBV3-2) and TRBJ2-7; 10 nucleotides line up with TRBD1. The CDR3 has 14 amino acids. V was pared by 3 bases and J by 3 bases, with 2 bases of the junction left unmatched. The V gene's germline CDR1 is LGHDT and CDR2 YNNKEL (reference sequence). CDR3 DNA: TGTGCCAGCAGCCAGGGACAGGGGATCTACGAGCAGTACTTC. Translated: CASSQGQGIYEQYF.

The CDR3 region has the DNA TGTGCCAGCAGTGAACAGGGGCGCAGGAACACCGGGGAGCTGTTTTTT. Translated: CASSEQGRRNTGELFF. The gene calls are TRBV6-1 and TRBJ2-2, with D perhaps matching TRBD1 (6 bases). The CDR3 has 16 amino acids. Trimming pared 2 bases from V and 1 base from J, leaving 11 bases between. CDR1 is MNHNS, CDR2 SASEGT, per germline.

This clone was observed once. The chain uses TRBV19 and TRBJ2-7; tentative D call: TRBD1 (5 bases). Trimming pared 6 bases from V and 0 bases from J, leaving 12 bases between. Germline-derived CDR1 and CDR2 are LNHDA and SQIVND (reference sequence). This CDR3 spans 14 amino acids. The CDR3 region is CASSDTGSSYEQYF. DNA of the CDR3: TGTGCCAGTAGCGACACAGGAAGCTCCTACGAGCAGTACTTC.

The chain couples TRBV30 to TRBJ1-4, with no clear D. Germline V gives CDR1 GTSNPN, CDR2 SVGIG (reference sequence). The V end lost 3 bases, the J end lost 11 bases, and 13 bases lay between the germline ends. The CDR3 spans 12 residues. CDR3: CAWRTARLKLFF. The DNA for the CDR3 is TGTGCCTGGAGGACTGCTCGGTTGAAACTGTTTTTT.

The rearrangement uses TRBV3-1 (or the pseudogene TRBV3-2) and TRBJ1-1; tentative D call: TRBD1 (6 bases). The germline V gene encodes CDR1 LGHDT and CDR2 YNNKEL (reference sequence). The CDR3 contains 13 residues. Trimming took off 6 bases at V and 3 bases at J, with 11 bases between the two ends. This CDR3 is CASSSDRHTEAFF. In nucleotides, the CDR3 is TGTGCCAGCAGTTCAGACAGGCACACTGAAGCTTTCTTT.